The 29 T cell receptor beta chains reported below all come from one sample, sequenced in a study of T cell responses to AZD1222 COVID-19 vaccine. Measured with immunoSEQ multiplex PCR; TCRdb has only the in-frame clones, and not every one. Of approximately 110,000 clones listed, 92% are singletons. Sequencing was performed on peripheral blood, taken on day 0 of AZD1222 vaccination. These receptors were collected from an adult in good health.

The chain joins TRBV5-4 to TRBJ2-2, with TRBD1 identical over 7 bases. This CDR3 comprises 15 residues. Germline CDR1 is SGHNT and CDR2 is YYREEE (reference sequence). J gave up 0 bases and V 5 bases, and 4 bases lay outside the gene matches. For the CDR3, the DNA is TGTGCCAGCAGAGATGGACAGGCGAACACCGGGGAGCTGTTTTTT. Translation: CASRDGQANTGELFF.

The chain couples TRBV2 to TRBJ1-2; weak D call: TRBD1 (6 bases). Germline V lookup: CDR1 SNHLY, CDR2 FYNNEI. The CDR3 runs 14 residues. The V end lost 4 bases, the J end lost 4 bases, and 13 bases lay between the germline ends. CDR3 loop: CASSGGQSPYGYTF. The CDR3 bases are TGTGCCAGCAGTGGAGGACAGAGCCCCTATGGCTACACCTTC.

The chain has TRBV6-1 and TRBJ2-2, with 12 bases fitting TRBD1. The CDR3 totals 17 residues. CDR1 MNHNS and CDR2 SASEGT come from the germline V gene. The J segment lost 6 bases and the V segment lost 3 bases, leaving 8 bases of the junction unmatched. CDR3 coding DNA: TGTGCCAGCAGTGACCTTCCGGGACAGGGGGCCCCCGGGGAGCTGTTTTTT. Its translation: CASSDLPGQGAPGELFF.

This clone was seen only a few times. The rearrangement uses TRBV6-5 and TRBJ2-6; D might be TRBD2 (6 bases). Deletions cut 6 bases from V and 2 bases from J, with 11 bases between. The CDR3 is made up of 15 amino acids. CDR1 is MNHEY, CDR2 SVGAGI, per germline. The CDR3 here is CASRGGNAGANVLTF. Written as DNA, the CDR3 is TGTGCCAGCAGGGGGGGTAATGCTGGGGCCAACGTCCTGACTTTC.

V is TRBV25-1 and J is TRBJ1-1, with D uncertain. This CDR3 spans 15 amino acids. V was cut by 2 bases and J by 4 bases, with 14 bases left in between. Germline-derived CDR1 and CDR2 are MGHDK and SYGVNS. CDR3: CASSEPPWVGTEAFF. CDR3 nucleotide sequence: TGTGCCAGCAGTGAACCCCCCTGGGTAGGCACTGAAGCTTTCTTT.

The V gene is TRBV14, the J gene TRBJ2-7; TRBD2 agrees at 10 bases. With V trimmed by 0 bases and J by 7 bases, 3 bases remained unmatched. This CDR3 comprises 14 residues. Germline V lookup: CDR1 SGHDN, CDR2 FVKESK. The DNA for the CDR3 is TGTGCCAGCAGCCAAGATTGGACTAGCGGAGAGCAGTACTTC. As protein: CASSQDWTSGEQYF.

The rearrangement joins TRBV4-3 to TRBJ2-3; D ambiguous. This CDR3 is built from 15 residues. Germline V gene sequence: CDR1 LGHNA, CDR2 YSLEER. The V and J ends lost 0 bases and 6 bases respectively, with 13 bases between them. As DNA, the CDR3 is TGCGCCAGCAGCCAAGATGGGCTAACGATGGATACGCAGTATTTT. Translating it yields CASSQDGLTMDTQYF.

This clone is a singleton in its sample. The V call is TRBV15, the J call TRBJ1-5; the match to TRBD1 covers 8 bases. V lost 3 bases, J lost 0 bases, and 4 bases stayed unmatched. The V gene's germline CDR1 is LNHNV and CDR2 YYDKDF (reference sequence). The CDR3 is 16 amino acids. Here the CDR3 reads CATSRDRANSNQPQHF. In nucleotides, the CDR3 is TGTGCCACCAGCAGGGACAGGGCAAATAGCAATCAGCCCCAGCATTTT.

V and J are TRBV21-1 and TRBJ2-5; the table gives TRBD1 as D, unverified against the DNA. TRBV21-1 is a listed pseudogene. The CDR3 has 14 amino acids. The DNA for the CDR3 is TGTGCCAGCAGGATGGACAGGGATCTAGAGACCCAGTACTTC. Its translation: CASRMDRDLETQYF.

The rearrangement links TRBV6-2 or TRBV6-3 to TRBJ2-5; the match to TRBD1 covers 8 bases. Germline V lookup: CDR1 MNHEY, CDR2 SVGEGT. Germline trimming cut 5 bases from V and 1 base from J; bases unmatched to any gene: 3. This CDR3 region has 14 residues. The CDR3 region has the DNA TGTGCCAGCAGTCGGCAGGGGGCCCAAGAGACCCAGTACTTC. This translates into CASSRQGAQETQYF.

The CDR3 reads CASSPIYNEQFF. The CDR3 bases are TGTGCCAGCAGCCCTATCTACAATGAGCAGTTCTTC. The chain employs TRBV28 and TRBJ2-1; D is unclear. V lost 6 bases, J lost 3 bases, and 6 bases lay in between. The CDR3 has 12 residues. Germline loops: CDR1 MDHEN, CDR2 SYDVKM.

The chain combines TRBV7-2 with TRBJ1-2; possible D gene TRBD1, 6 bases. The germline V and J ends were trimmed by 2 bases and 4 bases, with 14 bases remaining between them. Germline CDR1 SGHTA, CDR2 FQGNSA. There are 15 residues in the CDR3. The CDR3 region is CASSLWPGAGYGYTF. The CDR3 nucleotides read TGTGCCAGCAGCTTATGGCCAGGGGCTGGCTATGGCTACACCTTC.

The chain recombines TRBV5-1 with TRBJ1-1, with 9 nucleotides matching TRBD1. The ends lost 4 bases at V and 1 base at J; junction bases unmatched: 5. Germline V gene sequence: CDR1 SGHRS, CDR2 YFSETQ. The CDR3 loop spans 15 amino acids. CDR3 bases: TGCGCCAGCAGCCCGGGACAGGGAGGGAACACTGAAGCTTTCTTT. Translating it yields CASSPGQGGNTEAFF.

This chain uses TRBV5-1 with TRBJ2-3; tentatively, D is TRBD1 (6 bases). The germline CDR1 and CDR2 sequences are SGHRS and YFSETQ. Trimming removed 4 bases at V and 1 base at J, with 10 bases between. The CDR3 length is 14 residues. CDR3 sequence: CASSPWTGTDTQYF. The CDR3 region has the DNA TGCGCCAGCAGCCCATGGACAGGCACAGATACGCAGTATTTT.

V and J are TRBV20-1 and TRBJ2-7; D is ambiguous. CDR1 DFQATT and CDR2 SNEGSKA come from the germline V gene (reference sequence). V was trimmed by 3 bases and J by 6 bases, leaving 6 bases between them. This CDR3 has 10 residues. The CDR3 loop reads CSASRREQYF. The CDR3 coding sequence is TGCAGTGCTAGCAGGCGCGAGCAGTACTTC.

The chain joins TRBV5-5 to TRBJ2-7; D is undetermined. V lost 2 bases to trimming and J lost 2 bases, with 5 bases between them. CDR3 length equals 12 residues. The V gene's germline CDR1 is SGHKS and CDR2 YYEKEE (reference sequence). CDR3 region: CASSFSAYEQYF. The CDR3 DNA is TGTGCCAGCAGCTTCTCCGCCTACGAGCAGTACTTC.

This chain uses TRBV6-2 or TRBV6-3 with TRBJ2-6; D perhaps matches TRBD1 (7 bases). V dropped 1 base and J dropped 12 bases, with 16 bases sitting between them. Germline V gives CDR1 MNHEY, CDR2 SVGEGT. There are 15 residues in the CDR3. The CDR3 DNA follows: TGTGCCAGCAGTTACTTGGTTGCGGGACAGTCCGTCCTGACTTTC. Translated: CASSYLVAGQSVLTF.

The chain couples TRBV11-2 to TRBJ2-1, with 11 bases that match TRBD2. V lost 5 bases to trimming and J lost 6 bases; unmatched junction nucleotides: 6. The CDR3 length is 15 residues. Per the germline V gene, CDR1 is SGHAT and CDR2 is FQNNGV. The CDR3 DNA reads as TGTGCCAGCAGCACCCTAGCGGGAGGTTCCAATGAGCAGTTCTTC. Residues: CASSTLAGGSNEQFF.

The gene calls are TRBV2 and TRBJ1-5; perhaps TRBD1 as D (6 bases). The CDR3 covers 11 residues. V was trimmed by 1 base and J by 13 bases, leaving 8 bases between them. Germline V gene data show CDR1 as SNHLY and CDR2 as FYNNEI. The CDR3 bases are TGTGCCAGCAGTGAAGGAGGGGGACAGCATTTT. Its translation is CASSEGGGQHF.

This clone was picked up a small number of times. The CDR3, as DNA: TGCGCCAGCAGCCAAGCTTTCAGGGGTAATGAAAAACTGTTTTTT. It is translated as CASSQAFRGNEKLFF. The rearrangement joins TRBV4-3 to TRBJ1-4, with D possibly being TRBD1 (6 bases). V gave up 1 base and J gave up 4 bases, with 10 bases separating them. The V gene's germline CDR1 is LGHNA and CDR2 YSLEER. The CDR3 loop spans 15 amino acids.

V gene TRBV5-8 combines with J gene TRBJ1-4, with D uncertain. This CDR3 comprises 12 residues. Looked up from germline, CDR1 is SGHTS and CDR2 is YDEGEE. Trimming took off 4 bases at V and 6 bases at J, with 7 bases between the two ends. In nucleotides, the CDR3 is TGTGCCAGCAGCGGCGGATATGAAAAACTGTTTTTT. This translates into CASSGGYEKLFF.

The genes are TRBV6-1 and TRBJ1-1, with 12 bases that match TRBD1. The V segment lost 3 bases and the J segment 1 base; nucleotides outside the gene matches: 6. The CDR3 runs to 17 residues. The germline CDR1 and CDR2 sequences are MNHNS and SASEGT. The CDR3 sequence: CASSDPGQGAGNTEAFF. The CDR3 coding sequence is TGTGCCAGCAGTGACCCGGGACAGGGGGCAGGGAACACTGAAGCTTTCTTT.

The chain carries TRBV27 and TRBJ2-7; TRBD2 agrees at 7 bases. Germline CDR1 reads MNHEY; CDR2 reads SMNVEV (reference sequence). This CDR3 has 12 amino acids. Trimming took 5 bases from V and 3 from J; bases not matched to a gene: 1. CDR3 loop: CASSPGGYEQYF. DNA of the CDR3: TGTGCCAGCAGTCCGGGAGGCTACGAGCAGTACTTC.

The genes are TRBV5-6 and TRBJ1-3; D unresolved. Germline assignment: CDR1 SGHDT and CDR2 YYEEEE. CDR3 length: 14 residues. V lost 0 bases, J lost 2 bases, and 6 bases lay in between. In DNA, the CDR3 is TGTGCCAGCAGCTTGGTTGGGACTGGAAACACCATATATTTT. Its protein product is CASSLVGTGNTIYF.

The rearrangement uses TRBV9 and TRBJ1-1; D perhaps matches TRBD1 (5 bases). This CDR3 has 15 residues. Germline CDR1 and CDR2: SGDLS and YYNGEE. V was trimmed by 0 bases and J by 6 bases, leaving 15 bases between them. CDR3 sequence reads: CASSVVRGRSSEAFF. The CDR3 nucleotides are TGTGCCAGCAGCGTAGTTAGGGGACGTAGTTCTGAAGCTTTCTTT.

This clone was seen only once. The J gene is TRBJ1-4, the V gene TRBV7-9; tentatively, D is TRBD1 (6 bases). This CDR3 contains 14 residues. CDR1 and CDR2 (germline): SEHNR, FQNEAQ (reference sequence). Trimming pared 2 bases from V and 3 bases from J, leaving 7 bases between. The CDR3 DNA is TGTGCCAGCAGCTTAACAGGGTCTAATGAAAAACTGTTTTTT. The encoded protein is CASSLTGSNEKLFF.

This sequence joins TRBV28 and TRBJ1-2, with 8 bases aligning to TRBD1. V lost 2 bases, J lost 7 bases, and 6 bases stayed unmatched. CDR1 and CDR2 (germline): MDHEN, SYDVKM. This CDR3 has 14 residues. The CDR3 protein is CASSLQGAQGGYTF. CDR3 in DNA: TGTGCCAGCAGTTTACAGGGGGCGCAGGGTGGCTACACCTTC.

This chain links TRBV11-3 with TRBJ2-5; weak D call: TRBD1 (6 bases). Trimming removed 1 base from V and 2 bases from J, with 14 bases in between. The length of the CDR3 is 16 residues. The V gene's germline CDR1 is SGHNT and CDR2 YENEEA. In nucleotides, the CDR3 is TGTGCCAGCAGCTTAGGTGTGGACAGAAAACAAGAGACCCAGTACTTC. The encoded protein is CASSLGVDRKQETQYF.

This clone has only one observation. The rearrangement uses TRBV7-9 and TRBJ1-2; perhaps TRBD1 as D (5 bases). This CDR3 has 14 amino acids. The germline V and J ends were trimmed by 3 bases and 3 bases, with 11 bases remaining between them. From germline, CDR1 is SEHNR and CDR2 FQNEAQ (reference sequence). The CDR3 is CASSFTGGDYGYTF. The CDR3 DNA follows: TGTGCCAGCAGCTTTACAGGAGGGGACTATGGCTACACCTTC.